Following are 29 T cell receptor beta chains from one sample sequenced in a study of shared clonotypes between healthy human individuals. Some clones are missing from TCRdb's copy, which holds only in-frame ones; the method was immunoSEQ multiplex PCR. The sample records about a million clones, approximately 77% being singletons. Sequenced input: memory CD4+ T cells from PBMCs. The subset denotes: CD45RA-negative fraction. The receptors were sampled from a man younger than 35 in good health. Some clones in this sample may be carry-over from other donors' samples.

The chain employs TRBV5-4 and TRBJ2-5; a weak D match, TRBD2 (7 bases). V lost 4 bases and J 0 bases, leaving 13 bases between the germline ends. The CDR3 loop spans 15 amino acids. Germline values: CDR1 SGHNT, CDR2 YYREEE (reference sequence). This chain's CDR3 is CASSRGGAYQETQYF. The CDR3, as DNA: TGTGCCAGCAGCCGTGGGGGGGCGTACCAAGAGACCCAGTACTTC.

The J gene is TRBJ2-5, the V gene TRBV7-2, with 10 bases matching TRBD1. This CDR3 contains 16 residues. The V gene's germline CDR1 is SGHTA and CDR2 FQGNSA. Germline trimming cut 3 bases from V and 7 bases from J; bases unmatched to any gene: 11. The CDR3 reads CASSFPSGQGVTTQYF. CDR3 in DNA: TGTGCCAGCAGCTTCCCCTCCGGACAGGGGGTCACGACCCAGTACTTC. The full variable domain, rest sourced from reference TRBV7-2 and TRBJ2-5, is GAGVSQSPSNKVTEKGKDVELRCDPISGHTALYWYRQSLGQGLEFLIYFQGNSAPDKSGLPSDRFSAERTGGSVSTLTIQRTQQEDSAVYLCASSFPSGQGVTTQYFGPGTRLLVL.

CDR3 sequence reads: CASSFDSSSGNTIYF. CDR3 in DNA: TGCGCCAGCAGCTTCGACAGCAGCTCTGGAAACACCATATATTTT. V and J are TRBV5-1 and TRBJ1-3, with TRBD1 as a possible D gene (5 bases). CDR1 SGHRS and CDR2 YFSETQ come from the germline V gene. This CDR3 region has 15 residues. With 2 bases removed from V and 0 bases from J, the gap between germline ends came to 9 bases.

V is TRBV27 and J is TRBJ2-3; possibly TRBD2 for D (6 bases). Germline V gene lookup returns CDR1 MNHEY and CDR2 SMNVEV (reference sequence). V dropped 5 bases and J dropped 6 bases, with 12 bases sitting between them. The CDR3 is 13 amino acids. The CDR3 nucleotides are TGTGCCAGCAGTACCCGGCTAGCGGATACGCAGTATTTT. This sequence encodes CASSTRLADTQYF.

To note about this clone: The junction differs from germline at one of its ends, possibly a read error. Other nucleotide sequences from this sample produce the same CDR3. The chain recombines TRBV28 with TRBJ2-5; 7 bases map to TRBD2. Germline CDR1 and CDR2: MDHEN and SYDVKM. The CDR3 length is 15 residues. The CDR3 here is CASSPPRGGLETQYF. The CDR3 bases are TGTGCCAGCAGCCCCCCGAGGGGAGGGCTAGAGACCCAATACTTC.

J is TRBJ2-3 and V is TRBV18, with 7 bases that match TRBD2. Germline trimming cut 4 bases from V and 3 bases from J; bases unmatched to any gene: 1. Germline V gives CDR1 KGHSH, CDR2 LQKENI. The CDR3 spans 13 residues. The CDR3 reads CASSRGLTDTQYF. CDR3 coding DNA: TGTGCCAGCTCACGGGGACTAACAGATACGCAGTATTTT.

This rearrangement joins TRBV6-1 to TRBJ2-5; 8 bases are shared with TRBD1. The V and J ends lost 4 bases and 5 bases, in that order; junction bases with no gene match: 9. Germline V gene data show CDR1 as MNHNS and CDR2 as SASEGT. CDR3 length: 15 amino acids. The CDR3, as DNA: TGTGCCAGCAGTGTCCTCCAGGGGGCGCGGGAGACCCAGTACTTC. Its translation is CASSVLQGARETQYF.

This chain joins TRBV2 and TRBJ2-7; 10 bases are shared with TRBD1. J gave up 4 bases and V 6 bases, and 3 bases lay outside the gene matches. The CDR3 is 13 residues long. Germline V gene data show CDR1 as SNHLY and CDR2 as FYNNEI. The CDR3 region is CASRDRGLYEQYF. CDR3 coding DNA: TGTGCCAGCAGGGACAGGGGGTTGTACGAGCAGTACTTC.

The chain recombines TRBV29-1 with TRBJ2-3; 8 bases are shared with TRBD2. V lost 4 bases to trimming and J lost 1 base; unmatched junction nucleotides: 10. The CDR3 has 16 amino acids. CDR1 and CDR2 from the germline V gene are SQVTM and ANQGSEA. The CDR3 DNA reads as TGCAGCGTTGGGGGGGGAGTAGCGGGACGCACAGATACGCAGTATTTT. This codes for CSVGGGVAGRTDTQYF.

Details on this clone: Within the sample, other DNA sequences also encode this same CDR3. CDR3 nucleotide sequence: TGTGCCAGCAGCTTAGGCCACCAAGAGACCCAGTACTTC. This codes for CASSLGHQETQYF. The gene calls are TRBV7-3 and TRBJ2-5; no definite D call. CDR3 length equals 13 residues. Germline values: CDR1 SGHTA, CDR2 FQGTGA. V was trimmed by 2 bases and J by 0 bases, leaving 4 bases between them.

The V gene is TRBV19, the J gene TRBJ1-5; perhaps TRBD1 as D (5 bases). V lost 7 bases to trimming and J lost 5 bases, with 15 bases between them. The CDR3 totals 14 residues. The V gene's germline CDR1 is LNHDA and CDR2 SQIVND (reference sequence). The CDR3 nucleotides read TGTGCCAGTAAGGCGGGGGGTTTTGATCAGCCCCAGCATTTT. Residues: CASKAGGFDQPQHF. Supplemented by reference TRBV19 and TRBJ1-5, the full variable domain reads DGGITQSPKYLFRKEGQNVTLSCEQNLNHDAMYWYRQDPGQGLRLIYYSQIVNDFQKGDIAEGYSVSREKKESFPLTVTSAQKNPTAFYLCASKAGGFDQPQHFGDGTRLSIL.

The gene calls are TRBV2 and TRBJ1-1; TRBD1 might be the D (5 bases). Looked up from germline, CDR1 is SNHLY and CDR2 is FYNNEI. The CDR3 extends over 15 amino acids. The germline V and J ends were trimmed by 6 bases and 2 bases, with 16 bases remaining between them. As DNA, the CDR3 is TGTGCCAGCAGGCTAAACAGGAGGGGAAACACTGAAGCTTTCTTT. Its protein product is CASRLNRRGNTEAFF. The full variable domain, in which reference TRBV2 and TRBJ1-1 provide the parts outside the CDR3, is EPEVTQTPSHQVTQMGQEVILRCVPISNHLYFYWYRQILGQKVEFLVSFYNNEISEKSEIFDDQFSVERPDGSNFTLKIRSTKLEDSAMYFCASRLNRRGNTEAFFGQGTRLTVV.

V is TRBV5-4 and J is TRBJ2-3, with no clear D. The germline CDR1 and CDR2 sequences are SGHNT and YYREEE (reference sequence). This CDR3 is 15 amino acids long. Trimming pared 4 bases from V and 6 bases from J, leaving 18 bases between. CDR3 in DNA: TGTGCCAGCAGCCCTCGAGCCCTTGCCGTTGATACGCAGTATTTT. This codes for CASSPRALAVDTQYF.

The chain joins TRBV28 to TRBJ1-3; D not certain. From germline, CDR1 is MDHEN and CDR2 SYDVKM. Trimming removed 5 bases at V and 7 bases at J, with 12 bases between. The CDR3 sequence is 13 residues long. CDR3 residues: CASSVPQGNTIYF. The CDR3 bases are TGTGCCAGCAGTGTGCCTCAAGGTAACACCATATATTTT.

V usage is TRBV9 and J usage is TRBJ1-2; a weak D match, TRBD1 (6 bases). The CDR3 is 15 amino acids. CDR1 is SGDLS and CDR2 is YYNGEE in the germline V gene. The V and J ends lost 0 bases and 5 bases respectively, with 14 bases between them. The CDR3 DNA follows: TGTGCCAGCAGCGTAGGGTTAGGGGGGAATTATGGCTACACCTTC. Its translation: CASSVGLGGNYGYTF.

This clone has only a few counts. The gene calls are TRBV11-2 and TRBJ2-7; weak D call: TRBD1 (5 bases). Trimming removed 1 base from V and 6 bases from J, with 10 bases in between. This CDR3 has 13 residues. The V gene's germline CDR1 is SGHAT and CDR2 FQNNGV. The CDR3 reads CASSLAGYGEQYF. In DNA form, the CDR3 reads TGTGCCAGCAGCTTAGCAGGGTATGGCGAGCAGTACTTC.

The V and J genes are TRBV5-1 and TRBJ1-2; D remains unclear. Looked up from germline, CDR1 is SGHRS and CDR2 is YFSETQ. This CDR3 comprises 15 residues. The V end lost 0 bases, the J end lost 6 bases, and 15 bases lay between the germline ends. CDR3 nucleotide sequence: TGCGCCAGCAGCTTGGGAGTTTTTTTGGGTAATGGCTACACCTTC. Protein: CASSLGVFLGNGYTF.

This clone has a single count. The gene calls are TRBV5-1 and TRBJ2-1; 7 bases fit TRBD2. Germline CDR1 reads SGHRS; CDR2 reads YFSETQ. The V gene end was trimmed by 3 bases and the J gene end by 0 bases; junction bases not matched to a gene: 3. The CDR3 contains 15 residues. This CDR3 reads CASSSGGSSYNEQFF. Here the CDR3 DNA reads TGCGCCAGCAGCTCTGGCGGGAGCTCCTACAATGAGCAGTTCTTC.

This chain connects TRBV4-2 to TRBJ2-7; 11 nucleotides align to TRBD2. There are 17 residues in the CDR3. V trimming: 5 bases; J trimming: 0 bases; junction bases outside the gene matches: 9. Germline V gene sequence: CDR1 LGHNA, CDR2 YNFKEQ. CDR3 region: CASSLPISGRGSYEQYF. In nucleotides, the CDR3 is TGTGCCAGCAGCTTGCCGATTAGCGGGAGGGGCTCCTACGAGCAGTACTTC.

The chain couples TRBV7-2 to TRBJ2-7, with TRBD1 matching over 10 bases. The CDR3 length is 13 residues. The junction had 5 bases not matched to a gene; V was cut back by 7 bases and J by 5 bases. The germline gives CDR1 SGHTA, CDR2 FQGNSA. The CDR3 nucleotides are TGTGCCAGCAACGCGGGACAGGGGCACGAGCAGTACTTC. Its translation: CASNAGQGHEQYF.

In this sample, this clone turned up a few times. This rearrangement joins TRBV5-1 to TRBJ1-1; 7 nucleotides agree with TRBD1. V was pared by 0 bases and J by 0 bases, with 5 bases of the junction left unmatched. The length of the CDR3 is 16 residues. In germline, CDR1 is SGHRS, CDR2 YFSETQ. CDR3 nucleotides: TGCGCCAGCAGCTTGGAACCCAGGGGGATGAACACTGAAGCTTTCTTT. This codes for CASSLEPRGMNTEAFF.

The gene calls are TRBV18 and TRBJ2-5; D might be TRBD1 (5 bases). With 5 bases removed from V and 3 bases from J, the gap between germline ends came to 10 bases. The CDR3 is 13 amino acids. Germline CDR1 reads KGHSH; CDR2 reads LQKENI. The CDR3 reads CASSIRAKETQYF. The CDR3 region has the DNA TGTGCCAGCTCAATCAGGGCGAAAGAGACCCAGTACTTC. Variable domain in full (rest from reference TRBV18 and TRBJ2-5): NAGVMQNPRHLVRRRGQEARLRCSPMKGHSHVYWYRQLPEEGLKFMVYLQKENIIDESGMPKERFSAEFPKEGPSILRIQQVVRGDSAAYFCASSIRAKETQYFGPGTRLLVL.

The chain joins TRBV4-2 to TRBJ2-5; TRBD2 is a possible D gene (5 bases). Germline V gene data show CDR1 as LGHNA and CDR2 as YNFKEQ. Trimming took off 1 base at V and 2 bases at J, with 14 bases between the two ends. This CDR3 spans 16 amino acids. CDR3 residues: CASSQGSRGKQETQYF. In DNA, the CDR3 is TGTGCCAGCAGCCAAGGCAGTCGGGGAAAGCAAGAGACCCAGTACTTC.

The rearrangement joins TRBV18 to TRBJ1-1; 12 bases fit TRBD1. Trimming cost V 0 bases and J 4 bases; bases outside gene matches: 6. From germline, CDR1 is KGHSH and CDR2 LQKENI. The CDR3 is 17 residues long. The CDR3 region has the DNA TGTGCCAGCTCACCACCGGGGACAGGGGGCCGGGGCACTGAAGCTTTCTTT. It codes for CASSPPGTGGRGTEAFF.

J is TRBJ1-6 and V is TRBV27; D ambiguous. CDR3 length equals 15 residues. The germline V gene has CDR1 MNHEY and CDR2 SMNVEV (reference sequence). The V end was cut by 2 bases, the J end by 11 bases, with 16 bases between. The CDR3 loop reads CASSLASTLGTPLHF. The CDR3 nucleotides read TGTGCCAGCAGTTTAGCGTCCACCTTAGGGACACCCCTCCACTTT.

In the case of this clone: It may be a read error: a sequence one base away is much more abundant. The sample holds other DNA sequences that translate to the same CDR3. This chain connects TRBV5-4 to TRBJ2-5; D is perhaps TRBD1 (6 bases). V lost 0 bases, J lost 4 bases, and 7 bases lay in between. Germline V gene lookup returns CDR1 SGHNT and CDR2 YYREEE (reference sequence). The CDR3 runs 13 residues. In DNA form, the CDR3 reads TGTGCCAGCAGCTTGGAAGGGGGAGAGACCCAGTACTTC. Translation gives CASSLEGGETQYF.

V and J are TRBV5-6 and TRBJ1-1; no reliable D call. The germline V gene encodes CDR1 SGHDT and CDR2 YYEEEE. V lost 6 bases and J 6 bases, leaving 24 bases between the germline ends. The CDR3 length is 16 residues. The CDR3 coding sequence is TGTGCCAGCACAGCTGGATTGGGGTTAATTGGTTCTGAAGCTTTCTTT. Protein product: CASTAGLGLIGSEAFF.

V and J are TRBV7-4 and TRBJ2-7, with 8 positions matching TRBD1. CDR3 length: 14 amino acids. V dropped 6 bases and J dropped 6; count of bases not matched to a gene: 10. From germline, CDR1 is SGHVT and CDR2 SQSDAQ. CDR3 in DNA: TGTGCCAGCAGTAACCGACAGGGGTCGAGCGAGCAGTACTTC. It is translated as CASSNRQGSSEQYF.

The chain combines TRBV7-2 with TRBJ1-5, with D tentatively TRBD1 (6 bases). Germline V gene sequence: CDR1 SGHTA, CDR2 FQGNSA. V was pared by 5 bases and J by 5 bases, with 16 bases between. This CDR3 comprises 15 residues. Written as DNA, the CDR3 is TGTGCCAGCAGCACGGGGACACCACTGTATCAGCCCCAGCATTTT. Its protein is CASSTGTPLYQPQHF.